A single sample is the source of the 24 T cell receptor beta chains below, sequenced in a study of blood T cell repertoires in COVID-19. Produced via immunoSEQ multiplex PCR; TCRdb's table is partial and in-frame only. The table shows 180,000 or so clones, with roughly 87% occurring only once. The sample comprised PBMCs or T cells enriched from blood (not recorded which). The receptors originated from a human donor with acute COVID-19. The donor label of this sample is uncertain.

The rearrangement links TRBV23-1 to TRBJ2-7, with 11 positions matching TRBD1. TRBV23-1 belongs to the ORF category, with a function that is uncertain. This CDR3 region has 17 residues. The ends lost 6 bases at V and 3 bases at J; junction bases unmatched: 13. CDR3 nucleotide sequence: TGCGCCAGCAGCCCAGGACAGGGGGCGCAAGGGGGCTACGAGCAGTACTTC. Translated: CASSPGQGAQGGYEQYF.

The CDR3 DNA sequence: TGTGCCAGCAGTTACGGGAAGGACTGGAACACTGAAGCTTTCTTT. This gives the protein CASSYGKDWNTEAFF. V usage is TRBV6-5 and J usage is TRBJ1-1; D gene uncertain. With 2 bases removed from V and 1 base from J, the gap between germline ends came to 11 bases. The CDR3 is 15 amino acids. Germline CDR1 is MNHEY and CDR2 is SVGAGI.

The rearrangement joins TRBV4-3 to TRBJ2-3; the D gene is possibly TRBD2 (5 bases). The CDR3 spans 14 residues. Per germline, CDR1 LGHNA and CDR2 YSLEER. Trimming pared 0 bases from V and 6 bases from J, leaving 10 bases between. The CDR3 nucleotides read TGCGCCAGCAGCCAAGATAGGACTTGGGATACGCAGTATTTT. This gives the protein CASSQDRTWDTQYF.

The chain has TRBV6-5 and TRBJ1-3; D perhaps matches TRBD1 (6 bases). Per germline, CDR1 MNHEY and CDR2 SVGAGI. Trimming removed 6 bases at V and 3 bases at J, with 9 bases between. The length of the CDR3 is 13 residues. The CDR3 is CASRRTVGNTIYF. The CDR3 DNA reads TGTGCCAGCAGAAGGACAGTTGGAAACACCATATATTTT.

The chain is built from TRBV5-1 and TRBJ2-5; D ambiguous. CDR1 and CDR2 (germline): SGHRS, YFSETQ. Trimming cost V 0 bases and J 0 bases, with 9 bases left between them. CDR3 length: 15 residues. The CDR3 DNA follows: TGCGCCAGCAGCTTGGCCAGTTCCTACCAAGAGACCCAGTACTTC. Amino acids: CASSLASSYQETQYF.

The chain employs TRBV29-1 and TRBJ2-3, with 7 bases aligning to TRBD1. CDR1 is SQVTM and CDR2 is ANQGSEA in the germline V gene. The CDR3 has 13 amino acids. V gave up 5 bases and J gave up 1 base; unmatched junction bases: 3. The CDR3 DNA reads TGCAGCGTTCGACAGGGTGGCACAGATACGCAGTATTTT. Amino acids: CSVRQGGTDTQYF.

The gene calls are TRBV30 and TRBJ2-7; 8 bases match TRBD1. Germline CDR1 GTSNPN, CDR2 SVGIG (reference sequence). This CDR3 comprises 13 residues. The V gene end was trimmed by 4 bases and the J gene end by 6 bases; junction bases not matched to a gene: 8. The CDR3 reads CAWTTTGAREQYF. CDR3 sequence (DNA): TGTGCCTGGACGACGACAGGGGCCCGCGAGCAGTACTTC.

The rearrangement links TRBV7-9 to TRBJ2-5; tentative D call: TRBD1 (6 bases). Trimming took off 4 bases at V and 3 bases at J, with 15 bases between the two ends. The V gene's germline CDR1 is SEHNR and CDR2 FQNEAQ (reference sequence). The length of the CDR3 is 15 residues. The CDR3 nucleotides are TGTGCCAGCAGCTCCGGGACAAGAGAAAAAGAGACCCAGTACTTC. Its translation is CASSSGTREKETQYF. Supplemented by reference TRBV7-9 and TRBJ2-5, the full variable domain reads DTGVSQNPRHKITKRGQNVTFRCDPISEHNRLYWYRQTLGQGPEFLTYFQNEAQLEKSRLLSDRFSAERPKGSFSTLEIQRTEQGDSAMYLCASSSGTREKETQYFGPGTRLLVL.

The V and J genes are TRBV13 and TRBJ2-1; 9 bases line up with TRBD2. The germline CDR1 and CDR2 sequences are PRHDT and FYEKMQ (reference sequence). V lost 1 base, J lost 9 bases, and 4 bases stayed unmatched. CDR3 length equals 14 residues. CDR3 residues: CASSLDTSGPEQFF. CDR3 DNA sequence: TGTGCCAGCAGCTTAGATACTAGCGGGCCTGAGCAGTTCTTC.

The V call is TRBV2, the J call TRBJ2-7; D ambiguous. This CDR3 contains 13 residues. Trimming took 0 bases from V and 6 from J, leaving 9 bases between them. Germline values: CDR1 SNHLY, CDR2 FYNNEI. The CDR3: CASSEALAIEQYF. Written as DNA, the CDR3 is TGTGCCAGCAGTGAAGCGCTCGCTATCGAGCAGTACTTC.

The rearrangement links TRBV9 to TRBJ2-1; D is possibly TRBD2 (7 bases). CDR1 is SGDLS, CDR2 YYNGEE, per germline. The CDR3 loop spans 16 amino acids. Trimming took 6 bases from V and 3 from J, leaving 19 bases between them. CDR3 DNA sequence: TGTGCCAGCACCCGCGGCCCGGGGGGCCACTACAATGAGCAGTTCTTC. This codes for CASTRGPGGHYNEQFF.

The chain is built from TRBV30 and TRBJ2-3; 7 bases are shared with TRBD2. V was pared by 4 bases and J by 4 bases, with 8 bases of the junction left unmatched. Germline V CDR1 and CDR2: GTSNPN, SVGIG (reference sequence). The CDR3 consists of 14 residues. The CDR3 loop reads CAWTASGGSDTQYF. The CDR3, as DNA: TGTGCCTGGACAGCGTCGGGGGGTTCAGATACGCAGTATTTT.

The genes are TRBV6-6 and TRBJ1-3; a possible D gene is TRBD1 (6 bases). The CDR3 has 13 amino acids. CDR1 and CDR2 (germline): MNHNY, SVGAGI (reference sequence). The V end was cut by 2 bases, the J end by 9 bases, with 11 bases between. The DNA for the CDR3 is TGTGCCAGCAGTTACAAGGGGGTCGGCACCATATATTTT. Residues: CASSYKGVGTIYF.

The chain has TRBV19 and TRBJ2-7; possibly TRBD1 for D (5 bases). The V end lost 5 bases, the J end lost 2 bases, and 10 bases lay between the germline ends. This CDR3 comprises 13 residues. Germline V gene lookup returns CDR1 LNHDA and CDR2 SQIVND (reference sequence). This CDR3 reads CASSLTGTYEQYF. The CDR3 region has the DNA TGTGCCAGTAGTTTAACAGGTACCTACGAGCAGTACTTC.

This clone showed up just once. This chain uses TRBV5-1 with TRBJ1-3; D is ambiguous. The CDR3 is 15 residues long. The germline CDR1 and CDR2 sequences are SGHRS and YFSETQ. V was cut by 4 bases and J by 0 bases, with 11 bases left in between. The DNA for the CDR3 is TGCGCCAGCAGCCCCTCAGGTTCCTCTGGAAACACCATATATTTT. This gives the protein CASSPSGSSGNTIYF. The whole variable domain, remainder taken from reference TRBV5-1 and TRBJ1-3, is KAGVTQTPRYLIKTRGQQVTLSCSPISGHRSVSWYQQTPGQGLQFLFEYFSETQRNKGNFPGRFSGRQFSNSRSEMNVSTLELGDSALYLCASSPSGSSGNTIYFGEGSWLTVV.

This chain uses TRBV7-2 with TRBJ2-7; perhaps TRBD2 as D (5 bases). This CDR3 comprises 15 residues. V was clipped by 5 bases and J by 2 bases, with 16 bases between them. Germline values: CDR1 SGHTA, CDR2 FQGNSA. CDR3 in amino acids: CASSPSPGSAYEQYF. In DNA form, the CDR3 reads TGTGCCAGCAGCCCTAGCCCGGGTAGCGCCTACGAGCAGTACTTC.

The V gene is TRBV11-2, the J gene TRBJ2-3; 7 nucleotides agree with TRBD2. The CDR3 runs 18 residues. V was pared by 1 base and J by 6 bases, with 16 bases of the junction left unmatched. Germline loops: CDR1 SGHAT, CDR2 FQNNGV. The chain's CDR3 is CASSLGAGGGRNSDTQYF. The CDR3 DNA sequence: TGTGCCAGCAGCTTAGGGGCTGGGGGGGGACGGAACTCGGATACGCAGTATTTT. The variable domain in full, completed from reference TRBV11-2 and TRBJ2-3, reads EAGVAQSPRYKIIEKRQSVAFWCNPISGHATLYWYQQILGQGPKLLIQFQNNGVVDDSQLPKDRFSAERLKGVDSTLKIQPAKLEDSAVYLCASSLGAGGGRNSDTQYFGPGTRLTVL.

The chain has TRBV7-2 and TRBJ1-2; perhaps TRBD1 as D (6 bases). CDR3 size: 15 residues. Germline V gene sequence: CDR1 SGHTA, CDR2 FQGNSA. With 1 base removed from V and 4 bases from J, the gap between germline ends came to 13 bases. The CDR3 here is CASSLDRRGGYGYTF. The CDR3 nucleotides are TGTGCCAGCAGCTTAGACAGGAGGGGGGGCTATGGCTACACCTTC. Full variable domain (missing parts from reference TRBV7-2 and TRBJ1-2): GAGVSQSPSNKVTEKGKDVELRCDPISGHTALYWYRQSLGQGLEFLIYFQGNSAPDKSGLPSDRFSAERTGGSVSTLTIQRTQQEDSAVYLCASSLDRRGGYGYTFGSGTRLTVV.

This chain links TRBV19 with TRBJ1-5, with D unclear. Germline CDR1 reads LNHDA; CDR2 reads SQIVND (reference sequence). The CDR3 has 8 residues. The V end was cut by 9 bases, the J end by 14 bases, with 8 bases between. CDR3 coding DNA: TGTGCCAGATCGAGCGAGCATTTT. Its translation is CARSSEHF.

V is TRBV18 and J is TRBJ1-1; D gene uncertain. The ends were cut back, 2 bases at V and 1 base at J, with 8 bases in the middle. CDR3 length: 14 residues. The germline CDR1 and CDR2 sequences are KGHSH and LQKENI. The chain's CDR3 is CASSPVTGNTEAFF. CDR3 DNA sequence: TGTGCCAGCTCACCAGTGACGGGGAACACTGAAGCTTTCTTT.

This clone has just one count. V and J are TRBV5-4 and TRBJ2-2; 9 positions match TRBD1. This CDR3 comprises 15 residues. Losses at the gene ends were 4 bases for V and 7 bases for J; bases not matched to a gene: 8. Germline V lookup: CDR1 SGHNT, CDR2 YYREEE (reference sequence). CDR3 DNA sequence: TGTGCCAGCAGCGGGCCGAGGACAGGGGACGGGGAGCTGTTTTTT. It codes for CASSGPRTGDGELFF. The variable domain in full, with the rest retrieved from reference TRBV5-4 and TRBJ2-2, is ETGVTQSPTHLIKTRGQQVTLRCSSQSGHNTVSWYQQALGQGPQFIFQYYREEENGRGNFPPRFSGLQFPNYSSELNVNALELDDSALYLCASSGPRTGDGELFFGEGSRLTVL.

The gene calls are TRBV28 and TRBJ2-2; D uncertain. This CDR3 is built from 14 residues. The germline V gene has CDR1 MDHEN and CDR2 SYDVKM. Trimming took 2 bases from V and 4 from J, leaving 8 bases between them. The CDR3 reads CASSLTQFTGELFF. The CDR3 DNA reads TGTGCCAGCAGTTTAACCCAGTTCACCGGGGAGCTGTTTTTT.

The chain links TRBV4-1 to TRBJ1-2; D is unclear. Germline values: CDR1 MGHRA, CDR2 YSYEKL. The germline V and J ends were trimmed by 5 bases and 0 bases, with 7 bases remaining between them. The CDR3 is 13 amino acids. The CDR3, as DNA: TGCGCCAGCAGCAAGACATCTAACTATGGCTACACCTTC. Protein: CASSKTSNYGYTF.

This chain connects TRBV12-3 or TRBV12-4 to TRBJ1-1; TRBD1 agrees at 8 bases. Losses at the gene ends were 4 bases for V and 8 bases for J; bases not matched to a gene: 6. This CDR3 is built from 13 residues. The CDR3 bases are TGTGCCAGCAGTTCCCAGGGGGCCGGGGAAGCTTTCTTT. It codes for CASSSQGAGEAFF.